One sample yielded the 10 T cell receptor beta chains listed below, sequenced in a study of human T cells and chemical hapten exposure. TCRdb processed the RACE reads anew with MiXCR; each CDR3 protein has one entry. The top ten clones hold less than 3% of a sample with around 180,000 distinct CDR3 sequences, more than 25% of them seen once. Time point meaning: pre-sensitization, week 0. The treatment: therapeutic diphenylcyclopropenone sensitization with weekly scalp DPC. The sequenced sample was whole blood, obtained in connection with sensitization to the hapten diphenylcyclopropenone (DPC). All receptors derive from a woman aged 25 to 39 with alopecia areata. Some clones in this sample may be carry-over from other donors' samples.

The chain couples TRBV28 to TRBJ2-4, with 10 bases lining up with TRBD2. The germline V gene encodes CDR1 MDHEN and CDR2 SYDVKM. The CDR3 runs to 15 residues. The V gene end was trimmed by 5 bases and the J gene end by 4 bases; junction bases not matched to a gene: 5. The CDR3 loop reads CASSHIAGGKNIQYF. In nucleotides, the CDR3 is TGTGCCAGCAGTCACATAGCGGGGGGTAAAAACATTCAGTACTTC.

This clonotype has only a few counts. The chain has TRBV5-1 and TRBJ2-7; no definite D call. From germline, CDR1 is SGHRS and CDR2 YFSETQ. There are 13 residues in the CDR3. The V end lost 0 bases, the J end lost 7 bases, and 11 bases lay between the germline ends. The CDR3 protein is CASSLVGKEEQYF. For the CDR3, the DNA is TGCGCCAGCAGCTTGGTAGGGAAGGAAGAGCAGTACTTC.

The gene calls are TRBV28 and TRBJ2-7; D gene unclear. The ends were cut back, 5 bases at V and 5 bases at J, with 16 bases in the middle. The CDR3 has 14 residues. Germline CDR1 MDHEN, CDR2 SYDVKM. The CDR3 loop is CASSGSSLRNEQYF. The DNA for the CDR3 is TGTGCCAGCAGTGGTTCTTCCCTTAGGAACGAGCAGTACTTC.

This clonotype has just a few counts. This chain joins TRBV28 and TRBJ2-5; 8 bases map to TRBD2. CDR3 length: 14 residues. The ends lost 6 bases at V and 5 bases at J; junction bases unmatched: 8. Germline V CDR1 and CDR2: MDHEN, SYDVKM. CDR3 amino acids: CASRLSGSGETQYF. The CDR3 nucleotides read TGTGCCAGCAGACTGAGCGGGAGCGGGGAGACCCAGTACTTC.

This clonotype was observed a handful of times. The chain is built from TRBV7-6 and TRBJ1-6, with a possible D match to TRBD1 (5 bases). V shed 5 bases and J shed 0 bases, with 14 bases lying between them. The germline V gene has CDR1 SGHVS and CDR2 FNYEAQ. The CDR3 loop spans 17 amino acids. CDR3 loop: CASSQADTNSYNSPLHF. CDR3 DNA sequence: TGTGCCAGCAGCCAGGCGGACACGAACTCCTATAATTCACCCCTCCACTTT.

The chain combines TRBV4-1 with TRBJ2-7; 9 bases match TRBD1. This CDR3 has 15 residues. Germline values: CDR1 MGHRA, CDR2 YSYEKL. J gave up 6 bases and V 0 bases, and 6 bases lay outside the gene matches. The chain's CDR3 is CASSQERTGGGEQYF. DNA for the CDR3: TGCGCCAGCAGCCAAGAAAGAACAGGGGGCGGCGAGCAGTACTTC.

This clonotype was picked up a small number of times. The chain couples TRBV28 to TRBJ1-1; TRBD1 might be the D (6 bases). The length of the CDR3 is 13 residues. The V and J ends lost 7 bases and 5 bases respectively, with 14 bases between them. Looked up from germline, CDR1 is MDHEN and CDR2 is SYDVKM. The CDR3 sequence: CASTSGVVTEAFF. For the CDR3, the DNA is TGTGCCAGCACCTCAGGGGTAGTAACTGAAGCTTTCTTT.

This clonotype was picked up a small number of times. DNA of the CDR3: TGTGCCAGCTCACCGGTACAAGAGACCCAGTACTTC. Translated: CASSPVQETQYF. This chain links TRBV18 with TRBJ2-5; D unclear. Trimming removed 3 bases at V and 2 bases at J, with 4 bases between. In germline, CDR1 is KGHSH, CDR2 LQKENI. The length of the CDR3 is 12 residues.

This clonotype was observed a few times. The chain carries TRBV7-8 and TRBJ1-6, with D maybe TRBD1 (5 bases). Germline V lookup: CDR1 SGHVS, CDR2 FQNEAQ. The V gene lost 5 bases and the J gene lost 0 bases, with 17 bases spanning the gap. The CDR3 totals 18 residues. The CDR3 DNA follows: TGTGCCAGCAGCCACAAATCAAGGGGCAGCTCCTATAATTCACCCCTCCACTTT. Translated, it gives CASSHKSRGSSYNSPLHF.

This rearrangement joins TRBV5-1 to TRBJ2-7; 9 bases fit TRBD1. V lost 5 bases to trimming and J lost 3 bases; unmatched junction nucleotides: 9. Germline values: CDR1 SGHRS, CDR2 YFSETQ. The CDR3 spans 15 residues. The CDR3 DNA reads as TGCGCCAGCAGGTCCGCCGGGACAGGGTTCTACGAGCAGTACTTC. Translation: CASRSAGTGFYEQYF. Based on the CDR3 plus reference TRBV5-1 and TRBJ2-7, the full variable domain is KAGVTQTPRYLIKTRGQQVTLSCSPISGHRSVSWYQQTPGQGLQFLFEYFSETQRNKGNFPGRFSGRQFSNSRSEMNVSTLELGDSALYLCASRSAGTGFYEQYFGPGTRLTVT.